This TCR beta chain was retrieved from a study of T cell responses to AZD1222 COVID-19 vaccine. The germline CDR1 and CDR2 sequences are LNHDA and SQIVND (reference sequence). V lost 6 bases to trimming and J lost 6 bases; unmatched junction nucleotides: 7. CDR3 length: 13 residues. The data were produced by immunoSEQ multiplex PCR, yet TCRdb's version contains in-frame clones alone and is incomplete. The table records roughly 150,000 clones, 92% of them present only once. Second-dose schedules of about 4 or about 12 weeks were combined. The chain uses TRBV19 and TRBJ2-7; TRBD1 agrees at 8 bases. The sequencing here drew on peripheral blood, taken 28 days after the second AZD1222 dose. This receptor was obtained from an adult who received the AZD1222 COVID-19 vaccine. CDR3 in DNA: TGTGCCAGTAGCCGGACAGGGCCTGTCGAGCAGTACTTC. This translates into CASSRTGPVEQYF.